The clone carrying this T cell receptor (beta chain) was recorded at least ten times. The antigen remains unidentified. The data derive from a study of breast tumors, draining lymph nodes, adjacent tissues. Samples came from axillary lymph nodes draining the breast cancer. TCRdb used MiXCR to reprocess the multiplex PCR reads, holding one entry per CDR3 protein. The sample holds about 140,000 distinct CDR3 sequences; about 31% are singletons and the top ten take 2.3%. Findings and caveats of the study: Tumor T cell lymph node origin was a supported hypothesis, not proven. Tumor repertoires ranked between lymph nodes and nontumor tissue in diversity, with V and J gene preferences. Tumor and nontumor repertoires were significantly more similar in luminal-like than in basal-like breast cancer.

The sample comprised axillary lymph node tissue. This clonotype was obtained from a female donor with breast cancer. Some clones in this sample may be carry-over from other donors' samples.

The CDR3 sequence is CASSPRGGPGNEQFF. CDR3 nucleotides: TGTGCCAGCAGCCCGAGGGGGGGGCCGGGCAATGAGCAGTTCTTC. The V gene is TRBV9, the J gene TRBJ2-1, with D tentatively TRBD2 (7 bases). The length of the CDR3 is 15 residues. The V and J ends lost 4 bases and 6 bases respectively, with 17 bases between them. Germline-derived CDR1 and CDR2 are SGDLS and YYNGEE.